The present T cell receptor (beta chain) was sequenced within a study of neurological immune-mediated disorders. Study outcomes and limitations: CDR3 amino acid sequences of expanded clones were not shared across subjects, a result suggesting private repertoires in all groups. The greatest degree of TCR clonal expansion was observed in HTLV-1-associated myelopathy, with the lowest in multiple sclerosis, below that of healthy controls.

As for the cDNA, it was generated by 5'RACE with 10-nucleotide random UMIs. TCRdb passed the 5' RACE reads through MiXCR, listing each CDR3 protein once. This table has 15,000 or so distinct CDR3 sequences, about 14% appearing once. This clonotype was counted at least ten times. Its antigen remains unknown. The unsorted libraries originated from 2 million PBMCs kept at -80 C. Source material: PBMCs. This receptor was identified in a man in his fifties or sixties with HTLV-1-associated myelopathy (HAM/TSP).

The CDR3 region has the DNA TGTGCCAGCAGTTCCGTACAGGGTGAGGGTGGCTACACCTTC. It specifies CASSSVQGEGGYTF. The chain combines TRBV6-6 with TRBJ1-2; D might be TRBD1 (6 bases). V was trimmed by 4 bases and J by 7 bases, leaving 16 bases between them. The CDR3 length is 14 residues. Germline V gene data show CDR1 as MNHNY and CDR2 as SVGAGI (reference sequence).